The rows below give T cell receptor beta chains drawn from one sample of a study of beta chain features in type 1 diabetes. The data were produced by immunoSEQ multiplex PCR, yet TCRdb's version contains in-frame clones alone and is incomplete. The table has 400,000 to 550,000 clones, around 10% seen once. Sequenced material: naive CD4+ T cells from blood. These TCRs come from a woman between 18 and 29 years old in good health. Both conserved end residues are part of each CDR3. Each record gives: clone size, V gene, D gene, J gene, CDR3 protein, CDR3 DNA. D genes are given only for firm matches. A clone size is listed for some rows: how often the clone was seen (once, few, many), or a class if it is expanded.

abundance: many
v_gene: TRBV30
d_gene: -
j_gene: TRBJ2-7
CDR3aa: CAFRKKGQASGEQYF
CDR3nt: TGTGCCTTCCGCAAAAAAGGACAAGCCTCTGGGGAGCAGTACTTC

abundance: -
v_gene: TRBV4-1
d_gene: TRBD2
j_gene: TRBJ2-1
CDR3aa: CASSQDLTSGISVNEQFF
CDR3nt: TGCGCCAGCAGCCAAGACCTGACTAGCGGGATTTCTGTCAATGAGCAGTTCTTC

abundance: few
v_gene: TRBV5-1
d_gene: -
j_gene: TRBJ2-5
CDR3aa: CASDPSGAGIETQYF
CDR3nt: TGCGCCAGCGACCCTTCAGGGGCCGGGATAGAGACCCAGTACTTC

abundance: few
v_gene: TRBV27
d_gene: TRBD1
j_gene: TRBJ2-7
CDR3aa: CASSPWDRTYEQYF
CDR3nt: TGTGCCAGCAGTCCCTGGGACAGAACTTACGAGCAGTACTTC

abundance: few
v_gene: TRBV9
d_gene: TRBD2
j_gene: TRBJ2-5
CDR3aa: CASSVARLAGGSETQYF
CDR3nt: TGTGCCAGCAGCGTAGCAAGACTAGCGGGAGGATCCGAGACCCAGTACTTC

abundance: -
v_gene: TRBV14
d_gene: TRBD2
j_gene: TRBJ2-7
CDR3aa: CASSQTSGRYTYEQYF
CDR3nt: TGTGCCAGCAGCCAGACTAGCGGACGGTATACCTACGAGCAGTACTTC

abundance: few
v_gene: TRBV7-3
d_gene: -
j_gene: TRBJ2-3
CDR3aa: CASSSDRLSTDTQYF
CDR3nt: TGTGCCAGCAGTTCAGACAGGCTTAGCACAGATACGCAGTATTTT

abundance: few
v_gene: TRBV7-8
d_gene: -
j_gene: TRBJ2-1
CDR3aa: CASRQRSSYNEQFF
CDR3nt: TGTGCCAGCAGACAGCGGAGCTCCTACAATGAGCAGTTCTTC

abundance: -
v_gene: TRBV5-1
d_gene: -
j_gene: TRBJ1-2
CDR3aa: CASSLQNYGYTF
CDR3nt: TGCGCCAGCAGCTTACAGAACTATGGCTACACCTTC

abundance: few
v_gene: TRBV12-5
d_gene: -
j_gene: TRBJ2-2
CDR3aa: CASGLPTVGNTGELFF
CDR3nt: TGTGCTAGTGGTTTGCCCACGGTCGGAAACACCGGGGAGCTGTTTTTT

abundance: -
v_gene: TRBV14
d_gene: TRBD2
j_gene: TRBJ2-7
CDR3aa: CASSQVARWKDPSGRANEQYF
CDR3nt: TGTGCCAGCAGCCAAGTAGCTCGGTGGAAGGATCCTAGCGGGAGGGCCAACGAGCAGTACTTC

abundance: once
v_gene: TRBV5-4
d_gene: -
j_gene: TRBJ1-2
CDR3aa: CASSTSAGAGNYGYTF
CDR3nt: TGTGCCAGCAGCACGTCGGCAGGGGCCGGGAACTATGGCTACACCTTC

abundance: few
v_gene: TRBV7-8
d_gene: -
j_gene: TRBJ2-3
CDR3aa: CASSERPRDTQYF
CDR3nt: TGTGCCAGCAGCGAACGGCCGCGGGATACGCAGTATTTT

abundance: -
v_gene: TRBV5-6
d_gene: -
j_gene: TRBJ2-5
CDR3aa: CASSSRVLEETQYF
CDR3nt: TGTGCCAGCAGCTCGCGGGTGTTGGAAGAGACCCAGTACTTC

abundance: few
v_gene: TRBV7-2
d_gene: TRBD1
j_gene: TRBJ2-1
CDR3aa: CASSSGTGDEQFF
CDR3nt: TGTGCCAGCAGCTCCGGGACAGGGGATGAGCAGTTCTTC

abundance: many
v_gene: TRBV29-1
d_gene: TRBD1
j_gene: TRBJ1-2
CDR3aa: CSAAGTGKYGYTF
CDR3nt: TGCAGCGCCGCCGGGACAGGGAAGTATGGCTACACCTTC

abundance: -
v_gene: TRBV7-2
d_gene: -
j_gene: TRBJ2-7
CDR3aa: CASSLVPVSLEQYF
CDR3nt: TGTGCCAGCAGCTTAGTCCCCGTTTCGCTTGAGCAGTACTTC

abundance: few
v_gene: TRBV2
d_gene: -
j_gene: TRBJ2-2
CDR3aa: CASNGDVLAGELFF
CDR3nt: TGTGCCAGCAATGGGGATGTTTTAGCCGGGGAGCTGTTTTTT

abundance: few
v_gene: TRBV19
d_gene: TRBD1
j_gene: TRBJ2-4
CDR3aa: CASSSGTGVNIQYF
CDR3nt: TGTGCCAGTAGTTCCGGGACAGGGGTGAACATTCAGTACTTC

abundance: -
v_gene: TRBV7-9
d_gene: -
j_gene: TRBJ2-1
CDR3aa: CASSFETSEQFF
CDR3nt: TGTGCCAGCAGCTTTGAAACTTCGGAGCAGTTCTTC

abundance: few
v_gene: TRBV30
d_gene: -
j_gene: TRBJ2-3
CDR3aa: CAWSDRRTDTQYF
CDR3nt: TGTGCCTGGAGTGACCGACGCACAGATACGCAGTATTTT

abundance: few
v_gene: TRBV29-1
d_gene: -
j_gene: TRBJ2-5
CDR3aa: CSVWGAQETQYF
CDR3nt: TGCAGCGTTTGGGGGGCACAAGAGACCCAGTACTTC

abundance: -
v_gene: TRBV7-9
d_gene: -
j_gene: TRBJ2-1
CDR3aa: CASSHYSTGTLIRHEQFF
CDR3nt: TGTGCCAGCAGCCATTATTCGACGGGAACGCTAATACGGCATGAGCAGTTCTTC

abundance: few
v_gene: TRBV7-3
d_gene: -
j_gene: TRBJ2-2
CDR3aa: CASTPSLGGELFF
CDR3nt: TGTGCCAGCACCCCGTCGCTCGGTGGCGAGCTGTTTTTT

abundance: -
v_gene: TRBV5-6
d_gene: TRBD1
j_gene: TRBJ2-7
CDR3aa: CASSFGPGGEYEQYF
CDR3nt: TGTGCCAGCAGCTTCGGCCCAGGGGGAGAATACGAGCAGTACTTC

abundance: -
v_gene: TRBV11-2
d_gene: -
j_gene: TRBJ2-1
CDR3aa: CASSPRQMHEQFF
CDR3nt: TGTGCCAGCAGCCCACGACAGATGCATGAGCAGTTCTTC

abundance: few
v_gene: TRBV5-6
d_gene: -
j_gene: TRBJ2-2
CDR3aa: CASSFAPGSKNTGELFF
CDR3nt: TGTGCCAGCAGCTTCGCGCCAGGCTCAAAGAACACCGGGGAGCTGTTTTTT

abundance: few
v_gene: TRBV5-1
d_gene: -
j_gene: TRBJ2-1
CDR3aa: CASSARSQNEQFF
CDR3nt: TGCGCCAGCAGCGCCAGGAGTCAGAATGAGCAGTTCTTC

abundance: once
v_gene: TRBV29-1
d_gene: -
j_gene: TRBJ1-2
CDR3aa: CSATENYGYTF
CDR3nt: TGCAGCGCGACAGAAAACTATGGCTACACCTTC

abundance: few
v_gene: TRBV29-1
d_gene: -
j_gene: TRBJ2-2
CDR3aa: CSSNRADTGELFF
CDR3nt: TGCAGCTCCAACAGGGCGGACACCGGGGAGCTGTTTTTT

abundance: -
v_gene: TRBV30
d_gene: -
j_gene: TRBJ1-1
CDR3aa: CAWKRDVTEAFF
CDR3nt: TGTGCCTGGAAAAGGGATGTGACTGAAGCTTTCTTT

abundance: -
v_gene: TRBV29-1
d_gene: TRBD1
j_gene: TRBJ1-1
CDR3aa: CSVAWTGTEAFF
CDR3nt: TGCAGCGTTGCCTGGACAGGGACTGAAGCTTTCTTT

abundance: -
v_gene: TRBV7-6
d_gene: -
j_gene: TRBJ1-6
CDR3aa: CASSLAAELNSPLHF
CDR3nt: TGTGCCAGCAGCTTAGCTGCGGAACTTAATTCACCCCTCCACTTT

abundance: -
v_gene: TRBV25-1
d_gene: -
j_gene: TRBJ1-4
CDR3aa: CASRGASNEKLFF
CDR3nt: TGTGCCAGCAGGGGGGCATCTAATGAAAAACTGTTTTTT

abundance: few
v_gene: TRBV5-1
d_gene: TRBD1
j_gene: TRBJ1-6
CDR3aa: CASSPEGQGVSPLHF
CDR3nt: TGCGCCAGCAGCCCGGAAGGACAGGGTGTTTCACCCCTCCACTTT

abundance: few
v_gene: TRBV19
d_gene: -
j_gene: TRBJ2-1
CDR3aa: CASSNLHYSGTNEQFF
CDR3nt: TGTGCCAGTAGTAACCTTCACTATTCCGGGACCAATGAGCAGTTCTTC

abundance: few
v_gene: TRBV29-1
d_gene: TRBD2
j_gene: TRBJ2-1
CDR3aa: CSVALAASYNEQFF
CDR3nt: TGCAGCGTAGCCCTAGCGGCCTCCTACAATGAGCAGTTCTTC

abundance: -
v_gene: TRBV7-9
d_gene: -
j_gene: TRBJ1-6
CDR3aa: CASSSGTSNSPLHF
CDR3nt: TGTGCCAGCAGCTCCGGGACATCTAATTCACCCCTCCACTTT

abundance: -
v_gene: TRBV9
d_gene: -
j_gene: TRBJ2-3
CDR3aa: CASSVSPGGGDTQYF
CDR3nt: TGTGCCAGCAGCGTGAGTCCGGGCGGAGGAGATACGCAGTATTTT

abundance: few
v_gene: TRBV25-1
d_gene: TRBD2
j_gene: TRBJ2-3
CDR3aa: CASSELSTSGASDTQYF
CDR3nt: TGTGCCAGCAGTGAATTATCGACTAGCGGGGCCTCAGATACGCAGTATTTT

abundance: few
v_gene: TRBV7-3
d_gene: -
j_gene: TRBJ2-3
CDR3aa: CASSLMGTLTDTQYF
CDR3nt: TGTGCCAGCAGCTTAATGGGGACTCTCACAGATACGCAGTATTTT

abundance: -
v_gene: TRBV9
d_gene: -
j_gene: TRBJ1-2
CDR3aa: CASSVARGGHNYGYTF
CDR3nt: TGTGCCAGCAGCGTAGCCCGGGGCGGCCACAACTATGGCTACACCTTC

abundance: -
v_gene: TRBV27
d_gene: -
j_gene: TRBJ2-7
CDR3aa: CASSLSFLPSYEQYF
CDR3nt: TGTGCCAGCAGTTTGAGTTTCCTCCCCTCCTACGAGCAGTACTTC

abundance: -
v_gene: TRBV27
d_gene: -
j_gene: TRBJ1-4
CDR3aa: CASKGLRNEKLFF
CDR3nt: TGTGCCAGCAAGGGACTAAGAAATGAAAAACTGTTTTTT

abundance: -
v_gene: TRBV7-8
d_gene: -
j_gene: TRBJ1-5
CDR3aa: CASSQTGSMLPQHF
CDR3nt: TGTGCCAGCAGCCAGACAGGCTCTATGTTACCCCAGCATTTT

abundance: -
v_gene: TRBV7-2
d_gene: -
j_gene: TRBJ1-4
CDR3aa: CASSLNPREKLFF
CDR3nt: TGTGCCAGCAGCTTAAATCCGAGAGAAAAACTGTTTTTT

abundance: few
v_gene: TRBV27
d_gene: TRBD1
j_gene: TRBJ2-2
CDR3aa: CASGRQGAGTGELFF
CDR3nt: TGTGCCAGCGGAAGACAGGGGGCGGGCACCGGGGAGCTGTTTTTT

abundance: -
v_gene: TRBV11-3
d_gene: TRBD2
j_gene: TRBJ2-6
CDR3aa: CASSSWTSARSGANVLTF
CDR3nt: TGTGCCAGCAGCTCCTGGACTAGCGCGAGATCTGGGGCCAACGTCCTGACTTTC

abundance: few
v_gene: TRBV28
d_gene: TRBD1
j_gene: TRBJ1-2
CDR3aa: CASNERGLGYTF
CDR3nt: TGTGCCAGCAATGAGAGGGGGCTTGGCTACACCTTC

abundance: -
v_gene: TRBV4-1
d_gene: TRBD1
j_gene: TRBJ2-3
CDR3aa: CASSSRTGRSPTDTQYF
CDR3nt: TGCGCCAGCAGCTCGAGGACAGGGAGGTCCCCCACAGATACGCAGTATTTT

abundance: -
v_gene: TRBV11-2
d_gene: -
j_gene: TRBJ2-1
CDR3aa: CASTSLSSYNEQFF
CDR3nt: TGTGCCAGCACGAGCCTTAGCTCCTACAATGAGCAGTTCTTC

abundance: -
v_gene: TRBV7-9
d_gene: -
j_gene: TRBJ1-1
CDR3aa: CASSLALGNTEAFF
CDR3nt: TGTGCCAGCAGCTTAGCGCTCGGGAACACTGAAGCTTTCTTT

abundance: -
v_gene: TRBV5-1
d_gene: -
j_gene: TRBJ2-1
CDR3aa: CASSPQTGYNEQFF
CDR3nt: TGCGCCAGCAGCCCCCAGACAGGTTACAATGAGCAGTTCTTC

abundance: -
v_gene: TRBV7-9
d_gene: -
j_gene: TRBJ2-7
CDR3aa: CASSSRAHYEQYF
CDR3nt: TGTGCCAGCAGCTCCCGGGCCCACTACGAGCAGTACTTC

abundance: -
v_gene: TRBV7-2
d_gene: -
j_gene: TRBJ2-2
CDR3aa: CASSPGWGDTGELFF
CDR3nt: TGTGCCAGCAGCCCCGGGTGGGGGGACACCGGGGAGCTGTTTTTT